These T cell receptor beta chains were read from a single sample in a study of Ad26.COV2.S vaccination and SARS-CoV-2 variants. The method was immunoSEQ multiplex PCR; TCRdb's version includes in-frame clones alone and lacks a portion of them. Of hundreds of thousands of clones listed, 80% to 90% are singletons. The sequencing used peripheral blood, collected in a trial of Ad26.COV2.S vaccine versus placebo. These receptor sequences come from a person between 18 and 59 years old who received the Ad26.COV2.S COVID-19 vaccine or a placebo. The CDR3 runs from the conserved cysteine through the conserved F or W. The D gene is left open where the match is weak. Where a row states a size, it is once, few, many or the class of an expanded clone; other rows omit it.

j_call d_call v_call clone_size cdr3_aa cdr3_nt
TRBJ1-2 NA TRBV19 NA CASSFLEANYGYTF TGTGCCAGTAGTTTTTTGGAAGCTAACTATGGCTACACCTTC
TRBJ1-1 NA TRBV12-3/TRBV12-4 NA CASSFNEHTEAFF TGTGCCAGCAGTTTTAATGAGCACACTGAAGCTTTCTTT
TRBJ1-1 NA TRBV6-4 few CASSEAENTEAFF TGTGCCAGCAGTGAGGCCGAGAACACTGAAGCTTTCTTT
TRBJ2-7 NA TRBV30 NA CAWSVRGIYEQYF TGTGCCTGGAGTGTTAGGGGAATCTACGAGCAGTACTTC
TRBJ2-3 TRBD1 TRBV18 NA CASSPPGRGRGDTQYF TGTGCCAGCTCACCACCGGGCAGGGGGCGCGGAGATACGCAGTATTTT
TRBJ2-7 NA TRBV2 NA CASSGGQILPGEQYF TGTGCCAGCAGTGGAGGACAGATCCTTCCCGGCGAGCAGTACTTC
TRBJ2-7 TRBD1 TRBV6-6 NA CASSPRQGAYEQYF TGTGCCAGCAGTCCCAGACAGGGGGCCTACGAGCAGTACTTC
TRBJ2-7 TRBD1 TRBV4-1 NA CASSRLTGGGEQYF TGCGCCAGCAGCCGCCTCACAGGGGGCGGCGAGCAGTACTTC
TRBJ1-5 TRBD1 TRBV19 NA CASRTGGANNQPQHF TGTGCCAGTAGGACAGGGGGCGCGAACAATCAGCCCCAGCATTTT
TRBJ1-2 NA TRBV30 NA CAWSFILYGYTF TGTGCCTGGAGCTTTATACTCTATGGCTACACCTTC
TRBJ1-1 NA TRBV5-1 few CASSIRQNTEAFF TGCGCCAGCAGCATAAGACAGAACACTGAAGCTTTCTTT
TRBJ2-3 NA TRBV4-1 NA CASSQVVQSSTDTQYF TGCGCCAGCAGCCAAGTGGTGCAGAGTAGCACAGATACGCAGTATTTT
TRBJ1-2 NA TRBV7-2 NA CASSPQSRAGNGYTF TGTGCCAGCAGCCCGCAATCCCGGGCAGGGAATGGCTACACCTTC
TRBJ1-2 NA TRBV7-9 NA CASSDGPYAYGYTF TGTGCCAGCAGCGATGGACCTTACGCCTATGGCTACACCTTC
TRBJ1-1 NA TRBV11-3 NA CASSLLMNTEAFF TGTGCCAGCAGCTTGCTGATGAACACTGAAGCTTTCTTT
TRBJ1-2 NA TRBV2 NA CASSSEFNYGYTF TGTGCCAGCAGTTCTGAATTCAACTATGGCTACACCTTC
TRBJ1-1 TRBD1 TRBV3-1/TRBV3-2 NA CASSQPGGGNPEAFF TGTGCCAGCAGCCAACCAGGGGGCGGTAATCCTGAAGCTTTCTTT
TRBJ2-1 NA TRBV6-6 NA CASTKSPSVGYNEQFF TGTGCCAGCACCAAATCACCTAGTGTCGGATACAATGAGCAGTTCTTC
TRBJ2-5 NA TRBV30 NA CAWSVGRGRQETQYF TGTGCCTGGAGTGTAGGGAGGGGGCGGCAAGAGACCCAGTACTTC
TRBJ2-5 NA TRBV9 NA CASSVGNGGGETQYF TGTGCCAGCAGCGTAGGAAACGGGGGCGGAGAGACCCAGTACTTC
TRBJ1-3 NA TRBV10-3 NA CASGRASRNTIYF TGTGCCAGCGGTAGAGCAAGCCGAAACACCATATATTTT
TRBJ1-1 TRBD1 TRBV4-2 NA CASSQPSPTGVAEAFF TGTGCCAGCAGCCAACCCTCGCCCACAGGGGTTGCTGAAGCTTTCTTT
TRBJ2-1 NA TRBV15 NA CATSRVSKRAYNEQFF TGTGCCACCAGCAGAGTAAGCAAAAGGGCCTACAATGAGCAGTTCTTC
TRBJ1-3 NA TRBV21-1 NA CASSKNRVPLARDSCYSGNTIYF TGTGCCAGCAGCAAAAATCGGGTCCCTTTAGCCCGGGACTCATGTTACTCTGGAAACACCATATATTTT
TRBJ2-5 NA TRBV5-6 NA CASSPVAGEETQYF TGTGCCAGCAGCCCGGTGGCAGGGGAAGAGACCCAGTACTTC
TRBJ2-1 TRBD2 TRBV4-3 NA CASSPGLADYNEQFF TGCGCCAGCAGCCCTGGACTAGCGGACTACAATGAGCAGTTCTTC
TRBJ1-6 NA TRBV13 NA CASSPNGPGNSPLHF TGTGCCAGCAGCCCAAATGGGCCGGGGAATTCACCCCTCCACTTT
TRBJ2-5 TRBD2 TRBV7-2 NA CASSSSGGTGAQYF TGTGCCAGCAGCTCTAGCGGGGGGACTGGGGCCCAGTACTTC
TRBJ1-1 NA TRBV7-2 NA CASSLGRVRRYAEAFF TGTGCCAGCAGCTTAGGTAGGGTCAGGCGGTACGCTGAAGCTTTCTTT
TRBJ1-5 NA TRBV27 once CASSWGAEQPQHF TGTGCCAGCAGTTGGGGCGCAGAGCAGCCCCAGCATTTT
TRBJ1-1 NA TRBV27 NA CASSPVPGPEAFF TGTGCCAGCAGTCCGGTCCCTGGCCCTGAAGCTTTCTTT
TRBJ1-5 NA TRBV9 NA CASSTTGNSNQPQHF TGTGCCAGCAGCACAACAGGTAATAGCAATCAGCCCCAGCATTTT
TRBJ1-4 NA TRBV13 NA CASSFTFQGIEKLFF TGTGCCAGCAGCTTTACTTTCCAGGGAATTGAAAAACTGTTTTTT
TRBJ1-1 NA TRBV7-9 NA CASSQQGNTEAFF TGTGCCAGCAGCCAACAGGGTAACACTGAAGCTTTCTTT
TRBJ2-7 TRBD2 TRBV7-9 NA CASSTSGTSYEQYF TGTGCCAGCAGCACTAGCGGCACCTCCTACGAGCAGTACTTC
TRBJ2-7 NA TRBV4-3 NA CASSQVLSRSYEQYF TGCGCCAGCAGCCAAGTCTTATCCCGCTCCTACGAGCAGTACTTC
TRBJ1-1 NA TRBV2 once CASSERHVNTEAFF TGTGCCAGCAGTGAAAGGCATGTTAACACTGAAGCTTTCTTT
TRBJ2-7 TRBD2 TRBV19 NA CASSIRRGDYEQYF TGTGCCAGTAGTATCCGGCGGGGGGATTACGAGCAGTACTTC
TRBJ2-3 NA TRBV6-5 NA CASSNIRGYTQYF TGTGCCAGCAGCAACATCAGGGGTTATACGCAGTATTTT
TRBJ2-3 NA TRBV12-3/TRBV12-4 NA CASSSILRDTQYF TGTGCCAGCAGTTCAATCCTGCGTGATACGCAGTATTTT
TRBJ2-7 NA TRBV7-9 NA CASSSGLYEQYF TGTGCCAGCAGCTCGGGACTCTACGAGCAGTACTTC
TRBJ1-3 NA TRBV3-1/TRBV3-2 NA CASSLPGVSGNTIYF TGTGCCAGCAGCCTCCCAGGGGTCTCTGGAAACACCATATATTTT
TRBJ1-3 NA TRBV30 NA CAWDLGASGNTIYF TGTGCCTGGGACCTGGGGGCCTCTGGAAACACCATATATTTT
TRBJ2-5 NA TRBV12-3/TRBV12-4 few CASSFDMETQYF TGTGCCAGCAGTTTTGATATGGAGACCCAGTACTTC
TRBJ2-7 NA TRBV29-1 NA CSVEEGPAQYF TGCAGCGTTGAAGAGGGTCCCGCGCAGTACTTC
TRBJ2-7 TRBD1 TRBV4-1 NA CASSQDRQGAYEQYF TGCGCCAGCAGCCAAGATCGCCAGGGGGCTTACGAGCAGTACTTC
TRBJ2-7 NA TRBV6-5 NA CASSPLGPAYEQYF TGTGCCAGCAGTCCCCTAGGGCCCGCCTACGAGCAGTACTTC
TRBJ2-7 NA TRBV5-6 NA CASSLSFSYEQYF TGTGCCAGCAGCTTGTCTTTTTCCTACGAGCAGTACTTC
TRBJ1-2 NA TRBV3-1/TRBV3-2 NA CASSQVRDGRYGYTF TGTGCCAGCAGCCAAGTTCGGGACGGACGCTATGGCTACACCTTC
TRBJ2-7 NA TRBV4-1 NA CASSRTAGSYEQYF TGCGCCAGCAGCCGGACTGCGGGTTCCTACGAGCAGTACTTC
TRBJ2-1 NA TRBV7-6 NA CASSSWGERIDYNEQFF TGTGCCAGCAGCTCTTGGGGAGAGAGAATTGATTACAATGAGCAGTTCTTC